Listed below are T cell receptor beta chains from one sample, sequenced in a study of T cell repertoires in cytomegalovirus infection. Each CDR3 protein gets one entry after TCRdb re-called the reads with MiXCR. The sample consists of 680,000 or so distinct CDR3 sequences, 35% of them appearing once. Input material: PBMCs. Receptor source: a human donor in good health (CMV status not recorded). Some clones in this sample may be carry-over from other donors' samples. CDR3s include the opening cysteine and the closing phenylalanine or tryptophan. A D gene is named only where the DNA matches it firmly. Only part of the rows carry a size: once, few, many, or a class if the clone is expanded.

J: TRBJ2-7; V: TRBV6-5; size: .; D: TRBD2; CDR3: CASTGIAGGVDQQYF; DNA: TGTGCCAGCACGGGTATAGCGGGAGGGGTCGATCAGCAGTACTTC
J: TRBJ2-3; V: TRBV29-1; size: few; D: .; CDR3: CSVVRQSYTDTQYF; DNA: TGCAGCGTTGTAAGGCAGTCCTACACAGATACGCAGTATTTT
J: TRBJ1-1; V: TRBV7-9; size: few; D: .; CDR3: CASSLVAGENTEAFF; DNA: TGTGCCAGCAGCTTAGTAGCAGGGGAAAACACTGAAGCTTTCTTT
J: TRBJ1-3; V: TRBV29-1; size: .; D: TRBD1; CDR3: CSVALLTGGAGNTIYF; DNA: TGCAGCGTTGCCCTCCTTACAGGGGGCGCAGGAAACACCATATATTTT
J: TRBJ1-2; V: TRBV6-8; size: .; D: TRBD1; CDR3: CASSYQGALGYGYTF; DNA: TGTGCCAGCAGTTACCAGGGGGCGCTGGGCTATGGCTACACCTTC
J: TRBJ1-1; V: TRBV18; size: few; D: .; CDR3: CASSLFREGTEAFF; DNA: TGTGCCAGCTCACTCTTCAGGGAAGGCACTGAAGCTTTCTTT
J: TRBJ2-3; V: TRBV6-1; size: few; D: TRBD1; CDR3: CASSRDSLAFTDTQYF; DNA: TGTGCCAGCAGCCGGGACAGCCTCGCCTTCACAGATACGCAGTATTTT
J: TRBJ1-5; V: TRBV7-6; size: few; D: .; CDR3: CASSLMSGLGGNQPQHF; DNA: TGTGCCAGCAGCTTAATGTCCGGGCTGGGAGGCAATCAGCCCCAGCATTTT
J: TRBJ1-1; V: TRBV19; size: .; D: TRBD1; CDR3: CASSEDRLNTEAFF; DNA: TGTGCCAGTAGTGAGGACAGGCTGAACACTGAAGCTTTCTTT
J: TRBJ1-5; V: TRBV7-9; size: few; D: TRBD1; CDR3: CASSPGGGQGNQPQHF; DNA: TGTGCCAGCAGCCCCGGGGGAGGACAGGGGAATCAGCCCCAGCATTTT
J: TRBJ1-1; V: TRBV12-3/TRBV12-4; size: .; D: TRBD1; CDR3: CASSLVQGVAAFF; DNA: TGTGCCAGCAGTTTAGTTCAGGGGGTCGCCGCTTTCTTT
J: TRBJ2-3; V: TRBV12-3/TRBV12-4; size: .; D: TRBD2; CDR3: CASIVAGTDTQYF; DNA: TGTGCCAGCATAGTAGCGGGAACAGATACGCAGTATTTT
J: TRBJ2-7; V: TRBV24-1; size: .; D: .; CDR3: CATSDAASSYEQYF; DNA: TGTGCCACCAGTGATGCCGCGAGCTCCTACGAGCAGTACTTC
J: TRBJ1-5; V: TRBV7-2; size: .; D: .; CDR3: CASSLGGPGPQHF; DNA: TGTGCCAGCAGCTTAGGGGGGCCGGGACCCCAGCATTTT
J: TRBJ2-7; V: TRBV7-2; size: .; D: .; CDR3: CASSPRVALSRTGLNPHEQYF; DNA: TGTGCCAGCAGCCCTAGAGTGGCGTTGTCGCGGACGGGACTTAACCCCCACGAGCAGTACTTC
J: TRBJ2-2; V: TRBV28; size: few; D: TRBD2; CDR3: CAVGGRDTGELFF; DNA: TGTGCCGTGGGAGGGCGAGACACCGGGGAGCTGTTTTTT
J: TRBJ2-3; V: TRBV7-6; size: .; D: .; CDR3: CASSLEFSTDTQYF; DNA: TGTGCCAGCAGCTTAGAATTCAGCACAGATACGCAGTATTTT
J: TRBJ1-6; V: TRBV20-1; size: .; D: TRBD1; CDR3: CSASRDRNNSPLHF; DNA: TGCAGTGCTAGCCGGGACAGAAATAATTCACCCCTCCACTTT
J: TRBJ2-2; V: TRBV3-1; size: .; D: TRBD2; CDR3: CASSLAGGVVGELFF; DNA: TGTGCCAGCAGCCTAGCGGGAGGCGTGGTCGGGGAGCTGTTTTTT
J: TRBJ1-2; V: TRBV28; size: few; D: .; CDR3: CASSSLVGGAVGYTF; DNA: TGTGCCAGCAGTTCCTTAGTCGGGGGGGCGGTCGGCTACACCTTC
J: TRBJ2-1; V: TRBV28; size: few; D: .; CDR3: CASSLLWGADQLSSYNEQFF; DNA: TGTGCCAGCAGTTTATTATGGGGGGCCGATCAACTTAGCTCCTACAATGAGCAGTTCTTC
J: TRBJ2-5; V: TRBV28; size: few; D: TRBD1; CDR3: CATTLKGARETQYF; DNA: TGTGCCACCACTTTGAAGGGGGCACGAGAGACCCAGTACTTC
J: TRBJ2-3; V: TRBV28; size: .; D: TRBD2; CDR3: CASSLSLLAGGPEGTDTQYF; DNA: TGTGCCAGCAGTTTATCCCTGCTAGCGGGGGGCCCCGAGGGCACAGATACGCAGTATTTT
J: TRBJ2-3; V: TRBV6-1; size: .; D: .; CDR3: CASRSDLGRGGDTQYF; DNA: TGTGCCAGCAGATCCGATCTTGGGAGGGGGGGAGATACGCAGTATTTT
J: TRBJ1-3; V: TRBV14; size: .; D: .; CDR3: CASSHPRRADSIYF; DNA: TGTGCCAGCAGCCATCCCCGGCGGGCGGACTCCATATATTTT